The 5 T cell receptor beta chains in this list originate from one sample, sequenced in a study of control samples from healthy donors and cancer patients. Only in-frame clones appear in the TCRdb table, and some are missing; sequencing was by immunoSEQ multiplex PCR. The sample shows approximately 88,000 clones, approximately 89% of them seen only once. What was sequenced was blood. The origin of the receptors is a woman aged 25 to 39 in good health.

The chain couples TRBV2 to TRBJ1-1; a weak D match, TRBD1 (6 bases). This CDR3 contains 15 residues. V gave up 4 bases and J gave up 2 bases, with 14 bases separating them. Germline lookup yields CDR1 SNHLY and CDR2 FYNNEI. The CDR3 reads CASSAGQRLNTEAFF. CDR3 nucleotide sequence: TGTGCCAGCAGTGCCGGACAGAGACTTAACACTGAAGCTTTCTTT.

This chain uses TRBV27 with TRBJ1-1; D remains unclear. V shed 1 base and J shed 1 base, with 7 bases lying between them. This CDR3 spans 14 amino acids. Germline CDR1 is MNHEY and CDR2 is SMNVEV (reference sequence). The CDR3 nucleotides read TGTGCCAGCAGTTTATACGTAGGGAACACTGAAGCTTTCTTT. Residues: CASSLYVGNTEAFF.

The chain employs TRBV18 and TRBJ1-6; 7 bases fit TRBD1. The length of the CDR3 is 16 residues. CDR1 KGHSH and CDR2 LQKENI come from the germline V gene. The V gene end was trimmed by 2 bases and the J gene end by 8 bases; junction bases not matched to a gene: 9. CDR3 protein: CASSPMAGQTDSPLHF. For the CDR3, the DNA is TGTGCCAGCTCACCAATGGCGGGACAGACGGATTCACCCCTCCACTTT.

The rearrangement links TRBV3-1 (or the pseudogene TRBV3-2) to TRBJ1-6; tentatively, D is TRBD1 (5 bases). Germline CDR1 LGHDT, CDR2 YNNKEL (reference sequence). This CDR3 has 14 amino acids. V was clipped by 1 base and J by 6 bases, with 7 bases between them. Here the CDR3 reads CASSQGRANSPLHF. The CDR3, as DNA: TGTGCCAGCAGCCAAGGCAGGGCTAATTCACCCCTCCACTTT.

The J gene is TRBJ2-7, the V gene TRBV5-1; the D gene is possibly TRBD2 (5 bases). The V end was cut by 0 bases, the J end by 4 bases, with 14 bases between. The CDR3 totals 15 residues. Germline loops: CDR1 SGHRS, CDR2 YFSETQ. The CDR3 nucleotides are TGCGCCAGCAGCTTGGGGCATCAGAGGGAATACGAGCAGTACTTC. Its protein is CASSLGHQREYEQYF.